This TCR beta chain is from a study of regulatory T cells in long-lasting Graves disease. Study overall: The study enrolled newly diagnosed Graves' patients on antithyroid drugs under 3 months.

This clonotype was seen many times. Library construction for TCR beta used iRepertoire HTBI primers and Arm-PCR of CDR3 regions. TCRdb re-analysed the multiplex PCR reads in MiXCR, keeping a single row per CDR3 protein. Here the sample spans about 240,000 distinct CDR3 sequences, roughly a fifth being singletons. This CDR3 has 12 amino acids. The V and J ends lost 2 bases and 6 bases respectively, with 2 bases between them. The germline CDR1 and CDR2 sequences are MNHEY and SMNVEV (reference sequence). Time point denoted: newly diagnosed GD, antithyroid drugs for less than 3 months. PBMC-extracted RNA yielded the TCR library.

This material consisted of peripheral blood mononuclear cells (PBMCs), taken at new diagnosis, from a patient treated with antithyroid drugs. The clonotype comes from a female donor with Graves disease. The J gene is TRBJ1-6, the V gene TRBV27; D is unclear. The CDR3 protein is CASSLTNSPLHF. CDR3 sequence (DNA): TGTGCCAGCAGTTTAACTAATTCACCCCTCCACTTT.